This TCR beta chain was sequenced during a study of T cell responses to AZD1222 COVID-19 vaccine. The germline V gene has CDR1 SNHLY and CDR2 FYNNEI. The V and J ends lost 5 bases and 5 bases, in that order; junction bases with no gene match: 5. The CDR3 has 13 residues. Method: immunoSEQ multiplex PCR; TCRdb's copy keeps in-frame clones and lacks some. This table holds around 130,000 clones, roughly nine tenths found once. Overall study findings and caveats: Donors were largely white British and mainly female; clonal diversity was possibly underestimated. Spike-specific TCR breadth and depth went up after people got two AZD1222 doses. In all cases, repertoires were sampled only after the peak T cell response.

As concerns this clone: Its antigen is currently unknown.

V usage is TRBV2 and J usage is TRBJ2-5, with TRBD2 matching over 7 bases. The source is an adult in good health. The sequencing here drew on peripheral blood, taken on day 0 of AZD1222 vaccination. CDR3: CASSTTSVETQYF. The CDR3 DNA sequence: TGTGCCAGCAGTACCACTAGCGTGGAGACCCAGTACTTC.